A selection of T cell receptor beta chains follows, all from one sample in a study of response to subunit inactivated influenza vaccine. TCRdb re-called the RT-PCR reads with MiXCR, one entry per CDR3 protein. The sample has about 520,000 distinct CDR3 sequences, about 7.2% seen once. The sequencing here drew on PBMCs from blood, taken roughly 24 months after vaccination. These receptors were collected from a man aged 50-75 years who received an inactivated influenza vaccine. Each CDR3 is given with its conserved first and last residue. D genes are given only for firm matches. The size entry is marked missing in some rows and otherwise reads once, few, many or a size class.

TRBD1,few,TRBV7-2,TRBJ2-2,TGTGCCAGCACGCGGACAGGCAGTGCGGGCGGGGAGCTGTTTTTT,CASTRTGSAGGELFF
-,many,TRBV2,TRBJ2-4,TGTGCCAGCTACGGTAGGGATTCCAAAAACATTCAGTACTTC,CASYGRDSKNIQYF
-,many,TRBV5-5,TRBJ2-3,TGTGCCAGCAGCTTTTTAGGGGCAGGGGCAGATACGCAGTATTTT,CASSFLGAGADTQYF
TRBD2,few,TRBV9,TRBJ2-3,TGTGCCAGCAGCGCAAGGGACTACCGCACAGATACGCAGTATTTT,CASSARDYRTDTQYF
TRBD2,few,TRBV4-3,TRBJ2-1,TGCGCCAGCAGCCAAGTAGAGCGGGAGATTCCCAATGAGCAGTTCTTC,CASSQVEREIPNEQFF
-,-,TRBV4-1,TRBJ1-5,TGCGCCAGCAGCCATTTCCACACGGCGGGCAGATATCAGCCCCAGCATTTT,CASSHFHTAGRYQPQHF
TRBD2,-,TRBV7-2,TRBJ2-5,TGTGCCAGCAGCTTATCACTAGCGGGGGGGCGAGAGACCCAGTACTTC,CASSLSLAGGRETQYF
-,many,TRBV7-2,TRBJ2-7,TGTGCCAGCAGCTTAGCTAGGGACGGCTACGAGCAGTACTTC,CASSLARDGYEQYF
-,once,TRBV7-9,TRBJ2-3,TGTGCCAGCAGCTTCAAGCCAGATACGCAGTATTTT,CASSFKPDTQYF
TRBD2,-,TRBV7-9,TRBJ2-1,TGTGCCAGCAGCCGGACTAGCGGGAGCCACAATGAGCAGTTCTTC,CASSRTSGSHNEQFF
-,-,TRBV2,TRBJ2-5,TGTGCCAGCAGTGAGATCGTTTCCGAGACCCAGTACTTC,CASSEIVSETQYF
-,few,TRBV5-6,TRBJ2-7,TGTGCCAGCAGCTTGGGGACGGATACCTACGAGCAGTACTTC,CASSLGTDTYEQYF
TRBD2,-,TRBV20-1,TRBJ2-7,TGCTGTGCTAGAGATCTTTTGACTAGCGGGAGTAGCGAGCAGTACTTC,CCARDLLTSGSSEQYF
TRBD2,many,TRBV5-1,TRBJ2-5,TGCGCCAGCAGGGGGACTAGCGAGACCCAGTACTTC,CASRGTSETQYF
-,-,TRBV7-3,TRBJ2-3,TGTGCCAGCAGGTCCCAGGGCGCCTACACAGATACGCAGTATTTT,CASRSQGAYTDTQYF